Presented here are 19 T cell receptor beta chains from one specimen sequenced in a study of OX40 agonist ivuxolimab in advanced cancers. Using immunoSEQ multiplex PCR, the repertoire was profiled, and TCRdb retains in-frame clones only, with some absent. The table shows some 75,000 clones, with roughly 84% occurring only once. Material: CD4+ or CD8+ T cells sorted from blood, obtained in a trial of the OX40 agonist ivuxolimab. The receptors here all came from an adult with an advanced solid tumor such as melanoma, head and neck, liver or kidney cancer.

This chain connects TRBV29-1 to TRBJ2-3, with 12 bases fitting TRBD2. The length of the CDR3 is 14 residues. Germline V gene data show CDR1 as SQVTM and CDR2 as ANQGSEA. With V trimmed by 6 bases and J by 3 bases, 4 bases remained unmatched. CDR3 DNA: TGCAGCGTGTCCGGGACTAGCGGGACAGATACGCAGTATTTT. Its translation: CSVSGTSGTDTQYF.

The genes are TRBV7-7 and TRBJ2-1; 10 nucleotides line up with TRBD2. The CDR3 consists of 19 residues. J was trimmed by 4 bases and V by 5 bases; bases with no gene match: 17. Looked up from germline, CDR1 is SSHAT and CDR2 is FNYEAQ (reference sequence). The CDR3 spells CASSARPAGGPGGYNEQFF. The CDR3 DNA reads TGTGCCAGCAGCGCACGTCCAGCGGGAGGGCCGGGGGGATACAATGAGCAGTTCTTC.

The chain joins TRBV5-5 to TRBJ2-3; 7 bases are shared with TRBD2. The CDR3 spans 14 residues. Germline lookup yields CDR1 SGHKS and CDR2 YYEKEE (reference sequence). Unmatched junction bases numbered 5, after V lost 2 bases and J lost 5 bases. CDR3 region: CASSFGRAQDTQYF. In DNA form, the CDR3 reads TGTGCCAGCAGCTTTGGGAGGGCCCAAGATACGCAGTATTTT.

The J gene is TRBJ2-7, the V gene TRBV25-1; possible D gene TRBD2, 6 bases. The CDR3 sequence is 14 residues long. V was cut by 6 bases and J by 3 bases, with 15 bases left in between. The germline gives CDR1 MGHDK, CDR2 SYGVNS. CDR3 protein: CASRPGGANYEQYF. CDR3 coding DNA: TGTGCCAGCAGGCCCGGAGGGGCTAACTACGAGCAGTACTTC.

The chain has TRBV4-1 and TRBJ2-4; 7 bases map to TRBD2. The CDR3 spans 20 residues. V dropped 5 bases and J dropped 1; count of bases not matched to a gene: 20. Germline values: CDR1 MGHRA, CDR2 YSYEKL. The CDR3 DNA reads as TGCGCCAGCAGCGCCGGGCCTCCCGCGGGAGAAGCTTCGGCCAAAAACATTCAGTACTTC. Translated: CASSAGPPAGEASAKNIQYF.

This chain connects TRBV10-3 to TRBJ1-2, with 8 positions matching TRBD1. The CDR3 consists of 16 residues. Germline-derived CDR1 and CDR2 are ENHRY and SYGVKD. V trimming: 9 bases; J trimming: 6 bases; junction bases outside the gene matches: 18. CDR3 sequence (DNA): TGTGCCATAAGACAACGGGGGCAGGGGGCCGCCGATGGCTACACCTTC. It specifies CAIRQRGQGAADGYTF.

This chain links TRBV28 with TRBJ2-7; 9 bases line up with TRBD1. The V segment lost 5 bases and the J segment 5 bases; nucleotides outside the gene matches: 13. The CDR3 sequence is 16 residues long. Per the germline V gene, CDR1 is MDHEN and CDR2 is SYDVKM. The CDR3 spells CASSSPPRQGGHEQYF. CDR3 nucleotide sequence: TGTGCCAGCAGTAGCCCTCCTAGACAGGGGGGCCACGAGCAGTACTTC.

This rearrangement joins TRBV7-3 to TRBJ2-1, with 9 bases matching TRBD2. The CDR3 consists of 15 residues. The ends lost 3 bases at V and 8 bases at J; junction bases unmatched: 8. Germline loops: CDR1 SGHTA, CDR2 FQGTGA. CDR3 DNA sequence: TGTGCCAGCAGCTTTAGCGGGGGAAATGACGATGAGCAGTTCTTC. It encodes CASSFSGGNDDEQFF.

This clone showed up just a few times. V is TRBV27 and J is TRBJ1-2; perhaps TRBD1 as D (5 bases). CDR1 MNHEY and CDR2 SMNVEV come from the germline V gene (reference sequence). V was clipped by 2 bases and J by 11 bases, with 15 bases between them. The length of the CDR3 is 13 residues. The CDR3 reads CASSLTRRDGYTF. Here the CDR3 DNA reads TGTGCCAGCAGTTTAACCCGCCGGGACGGATACACCTTC.

The V gene is TRBV10-1, the J gene TRBJ2-3, with unresolved D. The CDR3 has 11 residues. Germline lookup yields CDR1 WNHNN and CDR2 SYGVQD (reference sequence). V gave up 5 bases and J gave up 4 bases, with 4 bases separating them. Here the CDR3 reads CASSNSDTQYF. As DNA, the CDR3 is TGCGCCAGCAGTAACTCAGATACGCAGTATTTT.

This clone was recorded once. The CDR3 nucleotides are TGTGCCAGCAGCTTGTTGAGTCGCACAGATACGCAGTATTTT. This translates into CASSLLSRTDTQYF. The V call is TRBV5-4, the J call TRBJ2-3; D call uncertain. V shed 1 base and J shed 1 base, with 7 bases lying between them. The CDR3 length is 14 residues. In germline, CDR1 is SGHNT, CDR2 YYREEE (reference sequence).

The genes are TRBV7-2 and TRBJ2-7; D is unresolved. Trimming took 1 base from V and 4 from J, leaving 8 bases between them. Germline CDR1 reads SGHTA; CDR2 reads FQGNSA. The CDR3 is made up of 13 amino acids. CDR3 residues: CASSLGLGYEQYF. CDR3 nucleotides: TGTGCCAGCAGCTTAGGCTTGGGTTACGAGCAGTACTTC.

The chain recombines TRBV5-4 with TRBJ2-5, with a weak D call TRBD1 (6 bases). The CDR3 length is 14 residues. Trimming removed 4 bases at V and 0 bases at J, with 10 bases between. Germline V gene lookup returns CDR1 SGHNT and CDR2 YYREEE (reference sequence). For the CDR3, the DNA is TGTGCCAGCAGCCTGGACAGCGACCAAGAGACCCAGTACTTC. Encoded protein: CASSLDSDQETQYF.

The gene calls are TRBV21-1 and TRBJ2-7; the tabulated D call, TRBD1, remains unverified against the DNA. TRBV21-1 is a listed pseudogene. The CDR3 spans 13 residues. CDR3 region: CASSKRGSKEQYF. As DNA, the CDR3 is TGTGCCAGCAGCAAAAGGGGTTCAAAAGAGCAGTACTTC.

CDR3 protein: CASSGLTSTEAFF. Written as DNA, the CDR3 is TGTGCCAGCAGTGGCCTCACCTCCACTGAAGCTTTCTTT. V is TRBV25-1 and J is TRBJ1-1; D not resolved. Trimming took 4 bases from V and 4 from J, leaving 10 bases between them. The CDR3 totals 13 residues. CDR1 and CDR2 from the germline V gene are MGHDK and SYGVNS.

The genes are TRBV5-4 and TRBJ2-1; 8 nucleotides match TRBD2. The ends lost 4 bases at V and 7 bases at J; junction bases unmatched: 10. There are 15 residues in the CDR3. CDR1 is SGHNT and CDR2 is YYREEE in the germline V gene (reference sequence). The CDR3 is CASSRPGLEINEQFF. CDR3 coding DNA: TGTGCCAGCAGCCGCCCGGGACTAGAGATAAATGAGCAGTTCTTC.

V is TRBV4-3 and J is TRBJ1-1; possible D gene TRBD1, 6 bases. The CDR3 has 15 residues. Germline loops: CDR1 LGHNA, CDR2 YSLEER. V lost 4 bases and J 2 bases, leaving 14 bases between the germline ends. The CDR3: CASSRVRQENTEAFF. The CDR3 DNA reads as TGCGCCAGCAGCCGGGTTAGACAGGAAAACACTGAAGCTTTCTTT.

The chain links TRBV6-5 to TRBJ2-7, with D tentatively TRBD2 (6 bases). The ends were cut back, 7 bases at V and 4 bases at J, with 17 bases in the middle. The CDR3 length is 14 residues. The germline V gene has CDR1 MNHEY and CDR2 SVGAGI. CDR3 coding DNA: TGTGCCAGCACCAAGGGCGGGATAGGGTACGAGCAGTACTTC. It specifies CASTKGGIGYEQYF.

This clone came up a few times. Here the CDR3 reads CATSRVATGGAFGYTF. The CDR3 nucleotides read TGTGCCACCAGCAGAGTCGCGACAGGCGGAGCGTTTGGCTACACCTTC. The chain joins TRBV15 to TRBJ1-2, with D possibly TRBD1 on 6 matching bases. The CDR3 has 16 amino acids. Trimming removed 1 base at V and 7 bases at J, with 19 bases between. Germline assignment: CDR1 LNHNV and CDR2 YYDKDF (reference sequence).